This T cell receptor beta chain comes out of a study of T-cell memory formation after mild COVID-19. Trimming cost V 3 bases and J 11 bases, with 7 bases left between them. This CDR3 contains 10 residues. Germline CDR1 MGHDK, CDR2 SYGVNS. This clonotype was seen a few times. Its antigen is unknown. Overall study results and limits: That cross-reactive memory joined was suggested by some responding clones appearing in pre-infection memory.

Using its own MiXCR run on the 5' RACE reads, TCRdb lists one record per CDR3 protein. Of some 190,000 distinct CDR3 sequences in the sample, more than 15% were seen once. The sample consisted of PBMCs or a T cell subset sorted from them (not recorded which). The chain uses TRBV25-1 and TRBJ1-2; D unclear. This TCR derives from an adult woman who had mild COVID-19 (a few samples of this study predate the infection). Cell type and time point are not known. The CDR3 is CASSDGYYTF. The CDR3 bases are TGTGCCAGCAGTGATGGGTATTACACCTTC.